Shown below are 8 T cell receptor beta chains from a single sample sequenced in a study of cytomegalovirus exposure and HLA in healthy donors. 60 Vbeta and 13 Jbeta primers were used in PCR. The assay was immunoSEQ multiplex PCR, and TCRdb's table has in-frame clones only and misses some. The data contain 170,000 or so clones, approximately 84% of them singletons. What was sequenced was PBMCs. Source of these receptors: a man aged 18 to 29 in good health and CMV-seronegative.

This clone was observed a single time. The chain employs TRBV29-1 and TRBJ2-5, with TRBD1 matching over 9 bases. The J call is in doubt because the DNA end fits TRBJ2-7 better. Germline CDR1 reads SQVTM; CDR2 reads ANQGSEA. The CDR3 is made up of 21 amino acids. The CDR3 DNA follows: TGCAGCGTTTTTACTTCGCCCCGGGGACAGGGACCCATTGGGATGGCATACGAGCAGTACTTC. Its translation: CSVFTSPRGQGPIGMAYEQYF.

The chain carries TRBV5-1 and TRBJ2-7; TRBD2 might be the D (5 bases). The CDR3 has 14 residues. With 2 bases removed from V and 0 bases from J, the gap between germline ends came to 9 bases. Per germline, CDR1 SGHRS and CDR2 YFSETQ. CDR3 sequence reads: CASSFYGDSYEQYF. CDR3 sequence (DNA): TGCGCCAGCAGCTTCTACGGGGACTCCTACGAGCAGTACTTC.

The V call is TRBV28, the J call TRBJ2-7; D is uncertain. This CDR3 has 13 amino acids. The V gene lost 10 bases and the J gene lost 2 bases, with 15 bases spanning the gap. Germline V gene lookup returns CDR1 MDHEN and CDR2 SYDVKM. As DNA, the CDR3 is TGTGCCACTCCAGCACAGCCCCCCTACGAGCAGTACTTC. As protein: CATPAQPPYEQYF.

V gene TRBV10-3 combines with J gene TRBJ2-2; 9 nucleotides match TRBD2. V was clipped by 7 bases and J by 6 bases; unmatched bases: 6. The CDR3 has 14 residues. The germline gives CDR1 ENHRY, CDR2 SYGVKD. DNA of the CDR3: TGTGCCATCACTAGCGGGGTCGGGGCCGGGGAGCTGTTTTTT. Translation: CAITSGVGAGELFF.

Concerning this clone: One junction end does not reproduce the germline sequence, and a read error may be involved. The CDR3 DNA follows: TGTTCCAGCACCCGGACAGAGTATGGCTACACCTTC. Its protein is CSSTRTEYGYTF. The chain has TRBV7-9 and TRBJ1-2; D may be TRBD1 (6 bases). CDR3 size: 12 residues. The germline V gene encodes CDR1 SEHNR and CDR2 FQNEAQ (reference sequence). The full variable domain, its missing parts supplied by reference TRBV7-9 and TRBJ1-2, is DTGVSQNPRHKITKRGQNVTFRCDPISEHNRLYWYRQTLGQGPEFLTYFQNEAQLEKSRLLSDRFSAERPKGSFSTLEIQRTEQGDSAMYLCSSTRTEYGYTFGSGTRLTVV.

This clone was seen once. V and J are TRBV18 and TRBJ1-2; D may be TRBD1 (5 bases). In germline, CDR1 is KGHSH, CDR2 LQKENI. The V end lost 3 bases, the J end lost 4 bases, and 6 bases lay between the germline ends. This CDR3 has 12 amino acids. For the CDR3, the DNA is TGTGCCAGCTCACCGACAGTCTATGGCTACACCTTC. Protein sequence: CASSPTVYGYTF.

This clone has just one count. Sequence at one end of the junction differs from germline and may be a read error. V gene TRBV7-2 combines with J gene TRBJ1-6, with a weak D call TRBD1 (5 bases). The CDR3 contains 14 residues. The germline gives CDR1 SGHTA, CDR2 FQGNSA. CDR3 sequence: CARSPGQTRAPLHF. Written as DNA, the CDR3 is TGTGCCCGCAGTCCCGGACAAACCCGGGCACCCCTCCACTTT.

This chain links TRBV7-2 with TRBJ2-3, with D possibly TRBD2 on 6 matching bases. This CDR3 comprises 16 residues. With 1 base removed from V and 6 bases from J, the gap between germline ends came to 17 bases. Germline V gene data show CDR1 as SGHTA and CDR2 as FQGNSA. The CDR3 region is CASSLGLDWAGDTQYF. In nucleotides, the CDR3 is TGTGCCAGCAGCTTAGGGTTAGATTGGGCGGGGGATACGCAGTATTTT. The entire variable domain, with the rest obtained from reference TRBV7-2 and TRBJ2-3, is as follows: GAGVSQSPSNKVTEKGKDVELRCDPISGHTALYWYRQSLGQGLEFLIYFQGNSAPDKSGLPSDRFSAERTGGSVSTLTIQRTQQEDSAVYLCASSLGLDWAGDTQYFGPGTRLTVL.